The table lists the clone carrying this TCR beta chain with a few counts. Its antigen is unidentified. This CDR3 has 15 residues. Germline CDR1 and CDR2: SGHVS and FNYEAQ. V lost 2 bases to trimming and J lost 6 bases, with 14 bases between them. Libraries were prepared by immunoSEQ multiplex PCR; TCRdb keeps only in-frame clonotypes and omits some of them. Of around 130,000 clones in the sample, 85% to 95% are singletons; the top ten hold 5.5% to 8%. These data come from a study of T cell responses to AZD1222 COVID-19 vaccine. General study points: It should be noted that donors were predominantly white British and more often female, and clonal diversity was possibly underestimated. Reportedly, close to half of spike-specific TCRs are directed against unmutated variant regions.

Source: peripheral blood, taken on day 0 of AZD1222 vaccination. The rearrangement links TRBV7-6 to TRBJ2-1; maybe TRBD2 (5 bases). The clonotype comes from an adult in good health. CDR3 coding DNA: TGTGCCAGCAGCTTAAATTTAGCGCCCCGCAATGAGCAGTTCTTC. This translates into CASSLNLAPRNEQFF.